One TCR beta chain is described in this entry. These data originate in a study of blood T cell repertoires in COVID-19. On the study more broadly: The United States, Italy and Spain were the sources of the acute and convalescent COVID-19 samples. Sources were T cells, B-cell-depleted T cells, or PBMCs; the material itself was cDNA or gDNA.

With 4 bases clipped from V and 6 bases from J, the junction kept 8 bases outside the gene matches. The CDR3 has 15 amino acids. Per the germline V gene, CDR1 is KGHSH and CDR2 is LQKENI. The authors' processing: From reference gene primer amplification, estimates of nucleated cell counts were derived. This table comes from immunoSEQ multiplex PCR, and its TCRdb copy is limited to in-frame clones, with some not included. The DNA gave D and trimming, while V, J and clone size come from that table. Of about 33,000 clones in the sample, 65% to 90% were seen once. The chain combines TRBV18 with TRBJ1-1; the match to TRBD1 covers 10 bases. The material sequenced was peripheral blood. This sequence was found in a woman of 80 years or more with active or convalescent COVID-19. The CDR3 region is CASSRRDRGIPEAFF. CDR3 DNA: TGTGCCAGCTCACGAAGGGACAGGGGAATACCTGAAGCTTTCTTT.